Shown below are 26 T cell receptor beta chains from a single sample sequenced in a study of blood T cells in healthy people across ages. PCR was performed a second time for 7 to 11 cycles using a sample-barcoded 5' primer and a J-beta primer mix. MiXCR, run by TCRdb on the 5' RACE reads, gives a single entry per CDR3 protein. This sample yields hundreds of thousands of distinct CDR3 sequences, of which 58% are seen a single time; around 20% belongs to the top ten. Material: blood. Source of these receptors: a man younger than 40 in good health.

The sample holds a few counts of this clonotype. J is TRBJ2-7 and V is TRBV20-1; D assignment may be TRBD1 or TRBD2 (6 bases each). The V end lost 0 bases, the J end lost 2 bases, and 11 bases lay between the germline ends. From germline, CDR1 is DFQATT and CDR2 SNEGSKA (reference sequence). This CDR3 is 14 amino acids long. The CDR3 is CSARDRRDTYEQYF. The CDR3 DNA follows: TGCAGTGCTAGAGATCGGCGGGACACCTACGAGCAGTACTTC.

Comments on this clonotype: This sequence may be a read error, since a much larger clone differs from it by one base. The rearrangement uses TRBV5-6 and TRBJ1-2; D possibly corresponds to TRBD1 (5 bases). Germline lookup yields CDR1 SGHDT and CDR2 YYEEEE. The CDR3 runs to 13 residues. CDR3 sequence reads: CTSSLQGLYGYTF. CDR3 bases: TGTACCAGCAGCTTGCAGGGACTCTATGGCTACACCTTC.

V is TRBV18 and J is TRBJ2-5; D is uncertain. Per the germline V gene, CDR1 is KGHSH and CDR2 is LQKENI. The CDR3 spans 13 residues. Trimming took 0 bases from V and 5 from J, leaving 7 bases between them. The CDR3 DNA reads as TGTGCCAGCTCACCACCGTTCGGTGAGACCCAGTACTTC. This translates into CASSPPFGETQYF.

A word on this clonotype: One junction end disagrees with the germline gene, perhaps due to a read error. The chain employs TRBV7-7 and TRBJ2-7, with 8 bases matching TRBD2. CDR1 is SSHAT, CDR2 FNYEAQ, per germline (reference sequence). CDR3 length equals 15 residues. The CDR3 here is CASSLSGSAYNEQYF. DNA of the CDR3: TGTGCTAGCAGCTTAAGCGGGAGTGCATACAATGAGCAGTACTTC.

The CDR3 region has the DNA TGTGCCAGCAGTTATGAGAGACAGGGGGCTGGTGGCTACACCTTC. It codes for CASSYERQGAGGYTF. The chain uses TRBV6-5 and TRBJ1-2, with TRBD1 matching 10 bases. Germline assignment: CDR1 MNHEY and CDR2 SVGAGI. V shed 3 bases, J shed 7 bases, and the junction held 8 bases outside the gene matches. The CDR3 length is 15 residues.

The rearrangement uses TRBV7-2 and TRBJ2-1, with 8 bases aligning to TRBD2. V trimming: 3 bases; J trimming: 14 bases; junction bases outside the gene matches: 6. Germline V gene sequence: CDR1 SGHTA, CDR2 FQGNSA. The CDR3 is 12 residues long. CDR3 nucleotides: TGTGCCAGCAGCTTCGGGAGGGCCGGAAAGTTCTTC. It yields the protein CASSFGRAGKFF. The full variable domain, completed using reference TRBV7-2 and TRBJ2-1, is GAGVSQSPSNKVTEKGKDVELRCDPISGHTALYWYRQSLGQGLEFLIYFQGNSAPDKSGLPSDRFSAERTGGSVSTLTIQRTQQEDSAVYLCASSFGRAGKFFGPGTRLTVL.

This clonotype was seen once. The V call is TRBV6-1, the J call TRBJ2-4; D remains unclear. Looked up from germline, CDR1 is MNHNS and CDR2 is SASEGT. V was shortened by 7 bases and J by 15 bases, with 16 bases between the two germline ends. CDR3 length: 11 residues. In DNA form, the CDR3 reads TGTGCCAGCAAGGCCTTCTCGACGGTGTACTTC. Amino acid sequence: CASKAFSTVYF.

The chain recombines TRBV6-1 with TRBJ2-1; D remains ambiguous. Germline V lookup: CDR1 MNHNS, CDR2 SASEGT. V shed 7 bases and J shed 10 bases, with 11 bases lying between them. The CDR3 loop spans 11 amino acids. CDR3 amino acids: CASIGVDEQFF. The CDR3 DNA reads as TGTGCCAGCATTGGGGTCGACGAGCAGTTCTTC.

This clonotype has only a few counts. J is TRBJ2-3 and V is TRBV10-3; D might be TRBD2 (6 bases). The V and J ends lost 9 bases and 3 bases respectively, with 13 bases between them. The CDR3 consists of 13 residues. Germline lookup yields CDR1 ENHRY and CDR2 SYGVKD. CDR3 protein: CAMSRETTDTQYF. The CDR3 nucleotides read TGTGCCATGAGCCGGGAGACGACAGATACGCAGTATTTT.

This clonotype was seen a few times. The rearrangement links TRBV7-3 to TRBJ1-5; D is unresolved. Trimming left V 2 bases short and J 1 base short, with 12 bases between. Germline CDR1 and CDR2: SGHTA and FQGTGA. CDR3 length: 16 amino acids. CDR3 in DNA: TGTGCCAGCAGCTTAGAAACGAGTATAAGCAATCAGCCCCAGCATTTT. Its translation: CASSLETSISNQPQHF.

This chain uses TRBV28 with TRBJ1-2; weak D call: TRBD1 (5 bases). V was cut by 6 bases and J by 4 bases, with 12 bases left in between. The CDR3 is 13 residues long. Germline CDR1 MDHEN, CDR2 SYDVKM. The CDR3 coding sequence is TGTGCCAGCAGACGGGACGATGGCTATGGCTACACCTTC. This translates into CASRRDDGYGYTF.

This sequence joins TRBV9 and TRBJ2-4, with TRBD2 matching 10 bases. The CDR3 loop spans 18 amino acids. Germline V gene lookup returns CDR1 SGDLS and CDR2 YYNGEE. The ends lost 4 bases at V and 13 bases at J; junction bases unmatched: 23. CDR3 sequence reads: CASSPTVGTSGISYGQYF. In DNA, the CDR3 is TGTGCCAGCAGCCCAACCGTCGGAACTAGCGGGATTTCCTACGGGCAGTACTTC.

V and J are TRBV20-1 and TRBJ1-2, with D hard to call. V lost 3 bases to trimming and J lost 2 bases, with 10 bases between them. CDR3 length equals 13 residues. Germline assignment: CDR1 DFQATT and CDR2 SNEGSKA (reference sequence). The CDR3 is CSASALINYGYTF. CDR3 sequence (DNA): TGCAGTGCTAGCGCCCTGATAAACTATGGCTACACCTTC.

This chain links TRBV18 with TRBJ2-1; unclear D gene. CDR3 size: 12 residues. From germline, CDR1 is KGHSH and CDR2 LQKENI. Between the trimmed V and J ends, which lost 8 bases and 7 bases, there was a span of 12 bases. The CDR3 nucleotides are TGTGCCAGCGCATCCGACTGGAATGAGCAGTTCTTC. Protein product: CASASDWNEQFF.

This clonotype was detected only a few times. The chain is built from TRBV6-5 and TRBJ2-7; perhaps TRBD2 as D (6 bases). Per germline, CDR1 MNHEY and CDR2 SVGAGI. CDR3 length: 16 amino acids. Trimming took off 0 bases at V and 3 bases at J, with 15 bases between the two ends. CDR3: CASSYSIGGLDYEQYF. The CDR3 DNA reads TGTGCCAGCAGTTACTCGATCGGGGGTTTGGACTACGAGCAGTACTTC.

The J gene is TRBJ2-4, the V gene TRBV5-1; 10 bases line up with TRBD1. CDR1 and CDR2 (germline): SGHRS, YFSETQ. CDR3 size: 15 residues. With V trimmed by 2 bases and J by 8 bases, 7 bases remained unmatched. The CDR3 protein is CASSFGQGGVDIQYF. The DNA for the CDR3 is TGCGCCAGCAGCTTTGGACAGGGGGGGGTGGACATTCAGTACTTC. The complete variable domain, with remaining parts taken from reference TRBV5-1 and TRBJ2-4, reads KAGVTQTPRYLIKTRGQQVTLSCSPISGHRSVSWYQQTPGQGLQFLFEYFSETQRNKGNFPGRFSGRQFSNSRSEMNVSTLELGDSALYLCASSFGQGGVDIQYFGAGTRLSVL.

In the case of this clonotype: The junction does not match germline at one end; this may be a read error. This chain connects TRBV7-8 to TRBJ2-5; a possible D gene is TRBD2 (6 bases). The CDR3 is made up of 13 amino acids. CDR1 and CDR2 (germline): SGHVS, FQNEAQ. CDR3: CVSSLVGGETQYF. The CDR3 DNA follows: TGTGTCAGCAGCTTAGTTGGGGGGGAGACCCAGTACTTC.

CDR3 sequence reads: CASSLTTGDYNEQFF. CDR3 coding DNA: TGTGCCAGCAGCCTTACGACGGGTGACTACAATGAGCAGTTCTTC. V usage is TRBV11-1 and J usage is TRBJ2-1; D call uncertain. CDR1 is SGHAT and CDR2 is FQDESV in the germline V gene (reference sequence). The CDR3 length is 15 residues. V was shortened by 5 bases and J by 3 bases, with 14 bases between the two germline ends. The whole variable domain, filled in from reference TRBV11-1 and TRBJ2-1, reads EAEVAQSPRYKITEKSQAVAFWCDPISGHATLYWYRQILGQGPELLVQFQDESVVDDSQLPKDRFSAERLKGVDSTLKIQPAELGDSAMYLCASSLTTGDYNEQFFGPGTRLTVL.

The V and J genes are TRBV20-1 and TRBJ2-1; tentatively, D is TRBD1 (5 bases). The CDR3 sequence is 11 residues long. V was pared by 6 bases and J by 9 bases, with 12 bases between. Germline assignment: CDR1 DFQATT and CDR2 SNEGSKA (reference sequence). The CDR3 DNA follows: TGCAGTGCCACTCGAAGGGGTGAGCAGTTCTTC. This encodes CSATRRGEQFF.

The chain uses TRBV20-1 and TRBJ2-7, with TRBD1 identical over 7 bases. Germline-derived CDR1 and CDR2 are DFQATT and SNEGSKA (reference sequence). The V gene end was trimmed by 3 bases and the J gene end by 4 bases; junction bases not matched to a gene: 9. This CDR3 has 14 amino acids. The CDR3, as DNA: TGCAGTGCTAGGGAGACAGGGTTCTTATACGAGCAGTACTTC. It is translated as CSARETGFLYEQYF.

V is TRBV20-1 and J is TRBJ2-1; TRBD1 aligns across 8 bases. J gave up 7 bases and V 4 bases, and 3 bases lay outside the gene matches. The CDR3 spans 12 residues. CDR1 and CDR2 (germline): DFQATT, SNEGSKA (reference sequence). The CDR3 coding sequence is TGCAGTGCTACTCGACAGGGGAATGAGCAGTTCTTC. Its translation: CSATRQGNEQFF.

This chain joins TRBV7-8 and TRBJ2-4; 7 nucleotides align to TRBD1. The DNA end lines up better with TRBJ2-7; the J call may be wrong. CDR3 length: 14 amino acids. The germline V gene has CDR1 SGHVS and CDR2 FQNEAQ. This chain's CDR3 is CASSIRGFTYEQYF. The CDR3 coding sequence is TGTGCCAGCAGCATCAGGGGGTTCACCTACGAGCAGTACTTC.

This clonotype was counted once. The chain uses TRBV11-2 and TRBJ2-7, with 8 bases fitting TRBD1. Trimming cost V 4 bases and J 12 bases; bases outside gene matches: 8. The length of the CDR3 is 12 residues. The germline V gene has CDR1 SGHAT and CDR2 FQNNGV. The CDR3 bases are TGTGCCAGCAGCTCAGCCGGGGACAGGACGTACTTC. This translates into CASSSAGDRTYF.

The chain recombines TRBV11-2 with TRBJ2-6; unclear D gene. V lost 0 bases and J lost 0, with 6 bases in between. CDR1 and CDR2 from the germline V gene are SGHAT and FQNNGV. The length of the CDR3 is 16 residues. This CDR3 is CASSLDWDSGANVLTF. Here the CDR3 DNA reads TGTGCCAGCAGCTTAGATTGGGACTCTGGGGCCAACGTCCTGACTTTC. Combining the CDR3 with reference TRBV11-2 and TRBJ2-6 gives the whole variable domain EAGVAQSPRYKIIEKRQSVAFWCNPISGHATLYWYQQILGQGPKLLIQFQNNGVVDDSQLPKDRFSAERLKGVDSTLKIQPAKLEDSAVYLCASSLDWDSGANVLTFGAGSRLTVL.

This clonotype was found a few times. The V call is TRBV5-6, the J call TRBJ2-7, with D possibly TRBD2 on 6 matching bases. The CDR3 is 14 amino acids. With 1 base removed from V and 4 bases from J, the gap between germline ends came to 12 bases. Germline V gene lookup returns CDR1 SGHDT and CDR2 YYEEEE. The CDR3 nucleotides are TGTGCCAGCAGCTTGACCCCGACTAGATACGAGCAGTACTTC. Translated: CASSLTPTRYEQYF.

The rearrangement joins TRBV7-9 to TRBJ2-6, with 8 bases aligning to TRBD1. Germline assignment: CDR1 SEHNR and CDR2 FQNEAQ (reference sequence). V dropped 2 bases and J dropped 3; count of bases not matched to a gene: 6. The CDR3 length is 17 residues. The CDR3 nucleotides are TGTGCCAGCAGCTTACAGGGGGCTCTAGGTGGGGCCAACGTCCTGACTTTC. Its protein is CASSLQGALGGANVLTF.